A selection of T cell receptor beta chains follows, all from one sample in a study of blood T cells in healthy people across ages. TCRdb independently ran MiXCR on the 5' RACE reads; one entry per CDR3 protein. The repertoire consists of approximately 290,000 distinct CDR3 sequences, with 27% occurring once and the leading ten covering approximately 29%. Sample: blood. Receptors were obtained from a woman aged 70-85 years in good health. The CDR3 runs from the conserved cysteine through the conserved F or W. Each record gives: CDR3 DNA, CDR3 protein, CDR3 length, V gene, J gene, clone size, D gene. The D gene is left open where the match is weak. The listing skips clone size in some rows; elsewhere it reads once, few, many or a size class.

TGTGCCAGCAGTTACACGGATCGGGAGACCCAGTACTTC,CASSYTDRETQYF,13,TRBV27,TRBJ2-5,NA,NA
TGCAGCGTTGAGACGGGAGGGCCAGGCGAGCAGTACTTC,CSVETGGPGEQYF,13,TRBV29-1,TRBJ2-7,NA,TRBD2
TGCAGCGTTGTAGGGGGGAACACTGAAGCTTTCTTT,CSVVGGNTEAFF,12,TRBV29-1,TRBJ1-1,many,NA
TGTGCCAGCAGACTCGGGACAGGGCAGTACGAGCAGTACTTC,CASRLGTGQYEQYF,14,TRBV6-1,TRBJ2-7,NA,TRBD1
TGCGCCAGCAGCCAAGATCCGTTATCATACCAAGAGACCCAGTACTTC,CASSQDPLSYQETQYF,16,TRBV4-3,TRBJ2-5,NA,NA
TGCGCCAGCAGCCAAACCGGTGGCTTTGAGACCCAGTACTTC,CASSQTGGFETQYF,14,TRBV5-1,TRBJ2-5,few,NA
TGTGCCAGCAGCTTATTCTTTAGCGGGAGGGAGGACGAGCAGTACTTC,CASSLFFSGREDEQYF,16,TRBV7-2,TRBJ2-7,few,TRBD2
TGCAGCCCACCGCAGGGGGAAGACTACGAGCAGTACTTC,CSPPQGEDYEQYF,13,TRBV29-1,TRBJ2-7,NA,TRBD1
TGCAGCTGGAGCACGGTCGGGGAGACCCAGTACTTC,CSWSTVGETQYF,12,TRBV29-1,TRBJ2-5,few,NA
TGTGCCAGCAGTCGAAGGGGGGGCTGGCCCCTAGAGACCCAGTACTTC,CASSRRGGWPLETQYF,16,TRBV28,TRBJ2-5,few,NA
TGTGCCAGCAGTGCCTCACAGGGGATAGGCACAGATACGCAGTATTTT,CASSASQGIGTDTQYF,16,TRBV6-4,TRBJ2-3,NA,TRBD1
TGTGCCAGCAGCTGGGGACAGAATAATGAAAAACTGTTTTTT,CASSWGQNNEKLFF,14,TRBV7-8,TRBJ1-4,NA,TRBD1
TGTGCCAGCAGCTATGTATCTAGCACAGATACGCAGTATTTT,CASSYVSSTDTQYF,14,TRBV6-4,TRBJ2-3,few,NA
TGTGCCAGCAGCAAAGTGGAGGAGGCCGGAGGACACGAACGGAATCAGCCCCAGCATTTT,CASSKVEEAGGHERNQPQHF,20,TRBV21-1,TRBJ1-5,few,NA
TGTGCCAGCAGCCAAGTGGGGGACGAGCAGTACTTC,CASSQVGDEQYF,12,TRBV3-1,TRBJ2-7,many,NA
TGTGCCAGCAGTGGGGGGACTCGTGGCTACACCTTC,CASSGGTRGYTF,12,TRBV28,TRBJ1-2,few,NA
TGTGCCAGCAACAAGGTCGGTTCAGATACGCAGTATTTT,CASNKVGSDTQYF,13,TRBV11-2,TRBJ2-3,NA,NA
TGTGCCAGCAGTTTAAAGTTAGCCAAAAACATTCAGTACTTC,CASSLKLAKNIQYF,14,TRBV28,TRBJ2-4,few,NA
TGTGCCAGCAGTTCGGGACAGCCGGGATCCTACGAGCAGTACTTC,CASSSGQPGSYEQYF,15,TRBV27,TRBJ2-7,few,TRBD1
TGTGCCAGCAGCCTATGGGGGAACTACGAGCAGTACTTC,CASSLWGNYEQYF,13,TRBV3-1,TRBJ2-7,NA,NA
TGTGCCAGCAGCTTCACGCGGAACACTGAAGCTTTCTTT,CASSFTRNTEAFF,13,TRBV7-3,TRBJ1-1,few,NA
TGTGCCAGCAGTCCGAAGGCGGCAGCGGGAGATTATAACGAGCAGTACTTC,CASSPKAAAGDYNEQYF,17,TRBV27,TRBJ2-7,NA,TRBD2
TGTGCCAGCAGTCCGGGCCCGGCACTCAATGAGCAGCTCTTC,CASSPGPALNEQLF,14,TRBV12-3/TRBV12-4,TRBJ2-1,few,NA
TGCAGTGCTGGACAGGGTGGGGGGAATCAGCCCCAGCATTTT,CSAGQGGGNQPQHF,14,TRBV20-1,TRBJ1-5,few,TRBD1
TGTGCCAGCAGCGTAGACGGAGGTGGGACCCAGTACTTC,CASSVDGGGTQYF,13,TRBV9,TRBJ2-5,NA,NA
TGCAGTGCTAGAGATGCCTGGGCATTAGGGCGCAATGAGCAGTTCTTC,CSARDAWALGRNEQFF,16,TRBV20-1,TRBJ2-1,few,NA
TGTGCCAGCAGCCTGACTGGTCGCAAGCAGTTCTTC,CASSLTGRKQFF,12,TRBV3-1,TRBJ2-1,NA,NA
TGTGCCAGCAGTGATGGTCAGGCAGTTCTTAATCAGCCCCAGCATTTT,CASSDGQAVLNQPQHF,16,TRBV6-1,TRBJ1-5,few,NA
TGTGCCAGCGATAGGGGTCAAGAGACCCAGTACTTC,CASDRGQETQYF,12,TRBV28,TRBJ2-5,NA,NA